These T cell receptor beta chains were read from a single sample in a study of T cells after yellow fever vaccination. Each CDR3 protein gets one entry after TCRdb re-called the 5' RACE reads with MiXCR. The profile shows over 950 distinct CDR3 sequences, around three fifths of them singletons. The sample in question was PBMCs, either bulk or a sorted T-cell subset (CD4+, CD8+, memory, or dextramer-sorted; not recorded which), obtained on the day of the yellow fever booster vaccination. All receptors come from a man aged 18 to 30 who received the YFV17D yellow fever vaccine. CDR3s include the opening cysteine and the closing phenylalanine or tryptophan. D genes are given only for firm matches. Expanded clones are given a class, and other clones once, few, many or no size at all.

CDR3: CASSFAISGTDTQYF
DNA: TGTGCCAGCAGTTTCGCGATCTCCGGCACAGATACGCAGTATTTT
V: TRBV12-3/TRBV12-4
size: -
D: -
J: TRBJ2-3

CDR3: CASSYTSYEQYF
DNA: TGCGCCAGCAGCTACACTAGTTACGAGCAGTACTTC
V: TRBV5-1
size: -
D: -
J: TRBJ2-7

CDR3: CASSAIWTVYNEQFF
DNA: TGTGCCAGCAGCGCGATCTGGACGGTCTACAATGAGCAGTTCTTC
V: TRBV7-9
size: large
D: -
J: TRBJ2-1

CDR3: CASTHLRNINTGELFF
DNA: TGTGCCAGCACACACCTTCGGAACATCAACACCGGGGAGCTGTTTTTT
V: TRBV12-3/TRBV12-4
size: hyperexpanded
D: -
J: TRBJ2-2

CDR3: CASSSMSNQPQHF
DNA: TGTGCCAGCAGCTCTATGAGCAATCAGCCCCAGCATTTT
V: TRBV5-6
size: -
D: -
J: TRBJ1-5

CDR3: CASSYGTGFLETQYF
DNA: TGTGCCAGCAGCTACGGGACAGGTTTTTTAGAGACCCAGTACTTC
V: TRBV13
size: medium-sized
D: TRBD1
J: TRBJ2-5

CDR3: CASRGSGYEQYF
DNA: TGTGCCAGCAGGGGGAGCGGCTACGAGCAGTACTTC
V: TRBV2
size: -
D: -
J: TRBJ2-7

CDR3: CASSLYRDSPRPQHF
DNA: TGTGCCAGCAGCTTATACCGGGACTCCCCCAGGCCCCAGCATTTT
V: TRBV5-5
size: large
D: -
J: TRBJ1-5

CDR3: CASSLAEPGYGYTF
DNA: TGTGCCAGCAGCTTAGCAGAACCAGGGTATGGCTACACCTTC
V: TRBV7-9
size: many
D: -
J: TRBJ1-2

CDR3: CASSQEPGDNEQFF
DNA: TGTGCCAGCAGCCAAGAGCCGGGTGACAATGAGCAGTTCTTC
V: TRBV4-2
size: medium-sized
D: -
J: TRBJ2-1

CDR3: CSARIGPHDNEQFF
DNA: TGCAGTGCTAGGATTGGGCCTCACGACAATGAGCAGTTCTTC
V: TRBV20-1
size: few
D: -
J: TRBJ2-1

CDR3: CASRLGPLDTQYF
DNA: TGTGCCAGCAGGCTGGGTCCGCTGGATACGCAGTATTTT
V: TRBV27
size: -
D: -
J: TRBJ2-3

CDR3: CASSGHARPGANVLTF
DNA: TGTGCCAGTAGTGGACACGCCCGCCCCGGGGCCAACGTCCTGACTTTC
V: TRBV19
size: medium-sized
D: -
J: TRBJ2-6

CDR3: CASSFLAGGPSSYNEQFF
DNA: TGTGCCAGCAGTTTCCTAGCGGGGGGCCCGAGCTCCTACAATGAGCAGTTCTTC
V: TRBV6-2/TRBV6-3
size: -
D: TRBD2
J: TRBJ2-1

CDR3: CASARSEVGSHEQYF
DNA: TGCGCCAGCGCAAGATCGGAGGTGGGGAGCCACGAGCAGTACTTC
V: TRBV4-1
size: -
D: -
J: TRBJ2-7

CDR3: CASSPTDYYGYTF
DNA: TGTGCCAGCAGCCCCACGGATTACTATGGCTACACCTTC
V: TRBV7-9
size: -
D: -
J: TRBJ1-2

CDR3: CASSLGDSYNEQFF
DNA: TGCGCCAGCAGCTTGGGGGACTCCTACAATGAGCAGTTCTTC
V: TRBV5-1
size: -
D: -
J: TRBJ2-1

CDR3: CASSYGTGALEQYF
DNA: TGTGCCAGCAGTTATGGGACAGGGGCCCTCGAGCAGTACTTC
V: TRBV6-5
size: -
D: TRBD1
J: TRBJ2-7

CDR3: CASSYGPFGETQYF
DNA: TGTGCCAGCAGTTACGGTCCTTTTGGCGAGACCCAGTACTTC
V: TRBV12-3/TRBV12-4
size: large
D: -
J: TRBJ2-5

CDR3: CATRLGRDKAFF
DNA: TGTGCCACCCGATTGGGGAGGGACAAAGCTTTCTTT
V: TRBV25-1
size: large
D: -
J: TRBJ1-1